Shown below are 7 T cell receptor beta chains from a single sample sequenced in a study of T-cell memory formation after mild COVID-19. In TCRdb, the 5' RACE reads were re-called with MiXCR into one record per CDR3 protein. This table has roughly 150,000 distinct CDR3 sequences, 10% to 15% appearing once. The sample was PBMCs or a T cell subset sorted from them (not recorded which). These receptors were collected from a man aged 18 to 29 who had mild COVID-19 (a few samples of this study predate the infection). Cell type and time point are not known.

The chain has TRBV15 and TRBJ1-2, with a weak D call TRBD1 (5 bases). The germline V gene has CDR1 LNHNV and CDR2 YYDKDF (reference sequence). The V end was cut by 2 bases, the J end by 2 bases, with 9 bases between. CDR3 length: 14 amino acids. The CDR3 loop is CATSRRGQNYGYTF. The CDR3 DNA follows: TGTGCCACCAGCAGAAGGGGTCAGAACTATGGCTACACCTTC.

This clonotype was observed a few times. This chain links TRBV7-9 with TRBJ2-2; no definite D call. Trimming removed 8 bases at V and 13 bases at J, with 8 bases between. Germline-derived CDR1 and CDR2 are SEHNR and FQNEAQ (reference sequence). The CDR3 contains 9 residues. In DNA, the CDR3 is TGTGCCAGCCCCTCAGTGCTGTTTTTT. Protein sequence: CASPSVLFF.

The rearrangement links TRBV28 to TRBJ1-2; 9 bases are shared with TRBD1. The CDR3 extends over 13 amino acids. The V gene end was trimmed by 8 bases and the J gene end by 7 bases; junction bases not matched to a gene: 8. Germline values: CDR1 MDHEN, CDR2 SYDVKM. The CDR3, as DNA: TGTGCCAGCTTTCGGACAGGGGCACGTGGCTACACCTTC. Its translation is CASFRTGARGYTF.

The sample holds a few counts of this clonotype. The CDR3, as DNA: TGTGCCAGCAGCTTAAAGGGGGACGAGAACACTGAAGCTTTCTTT. Its protein product is CASSLKGDENTEAFF. This chain links TRBV7-9 with TRBJ1-1; D may be TRBD1 (6 bases). V was cut by 2 bases and J by 1 base, with 11 bases left in between. The CDR3 consists of 15 residues. CDR1 is SEHNR and CDR2 is FQNEAQ in the germline V gene (reference sequence).

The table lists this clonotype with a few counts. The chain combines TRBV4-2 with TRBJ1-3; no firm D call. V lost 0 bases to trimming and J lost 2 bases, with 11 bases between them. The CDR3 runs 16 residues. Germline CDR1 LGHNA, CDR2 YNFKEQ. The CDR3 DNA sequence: TGTGCCAGCAGCCAAGACTGGACGAGGACTGGAAACACCATATATTTT. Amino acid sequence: CASSQDWTRTGNTIYF.

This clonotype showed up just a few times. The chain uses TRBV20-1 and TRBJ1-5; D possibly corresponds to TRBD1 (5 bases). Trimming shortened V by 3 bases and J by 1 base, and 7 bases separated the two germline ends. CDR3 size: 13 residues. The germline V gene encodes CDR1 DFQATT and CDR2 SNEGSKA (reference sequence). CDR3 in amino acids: CSARGRSNQPQHF. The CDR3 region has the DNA TGCAGTGCTAGGGGACGAAGCAATCAGCCCCAGCATTTT.

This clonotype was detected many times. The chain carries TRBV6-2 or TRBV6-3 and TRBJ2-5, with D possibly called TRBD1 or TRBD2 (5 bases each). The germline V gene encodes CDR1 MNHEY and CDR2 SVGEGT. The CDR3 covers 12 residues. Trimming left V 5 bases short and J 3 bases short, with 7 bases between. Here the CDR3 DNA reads TGTGCCAGCAGTGGGACGGAAGAGACCCAGTACTTC. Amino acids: CASSGTEETQYF.